This T cell receptor beta chain is from a study of blood T cell repertoires in COVID-19. The overall study: The United States, Italy and Spain supplied acute and convalescent COVID-19 samples. Nucleic acid was either cDNA or gDNA, and it came from T cells, B-cell-depleted T cells, or PBMCs.

Germline CDR1 and CDR2: MNHEY and SVGAGI. After removal of 6 bases from V and 3 bases from J, the junction contained 3 bases not matched to a gene. This CDR3 spans 15 amino acids. In the study's own analysis: Amplification from reference gene primers served as the basis for estimated nucleated cell counts. TCRdb's table, derived via immunoSEQ multiplex PCR, lists solely in-frame clones and lacks some. The DNA was the basis for D and trimming; V, J and clone size are from that table. This table holds around 180,000 clones, 74% found once. This clone was detected a few times. What was sequenced was peripheral blood. The TCR was taken from a woman aged 80 or over with acute or convalescent COVID-19. The rearrangement joins TRBV6-5 to TRBJ2-3; 13 nucleotides match TRBD2. The CDR3, as DNA: TGTGCCAGCAGCCTACTAGCGGGAGGGACAGATACGCAGTATTTT. Translated: CASSLLAGGTDTQYF.